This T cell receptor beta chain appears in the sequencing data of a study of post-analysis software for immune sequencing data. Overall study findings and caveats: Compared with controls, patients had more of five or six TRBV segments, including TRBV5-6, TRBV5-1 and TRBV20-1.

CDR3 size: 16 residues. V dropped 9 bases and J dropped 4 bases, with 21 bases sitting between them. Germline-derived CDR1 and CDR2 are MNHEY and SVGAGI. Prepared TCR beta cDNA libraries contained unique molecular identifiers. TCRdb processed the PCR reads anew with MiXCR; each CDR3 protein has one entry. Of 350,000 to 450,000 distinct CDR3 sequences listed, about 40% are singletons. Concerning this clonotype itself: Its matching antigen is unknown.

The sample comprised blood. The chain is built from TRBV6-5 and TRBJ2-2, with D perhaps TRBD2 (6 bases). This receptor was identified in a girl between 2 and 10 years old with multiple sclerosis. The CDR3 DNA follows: TGTGCCAGTCTCGGGACTCCCCTCGCCGGCACCGGGGAGCTGTTTTTT. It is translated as CASLGTPLAGTGELFF.